This T cell receptor (beta chain) emerged from a study of human T cells and chemical hapten exposure (dated by TCRdb to 2020 to 2023). Describing the broader study: For sensitization, 2% DPC in acetone was applied to an approximately 2 cm by approximately 2 cm area of upper inner arm skin. Libraries were pooled for sequencing, and per-sample TCR yields varied mainly because of small differences in library volumes within the pool. About 27 alopecia patients gave blood for TCR sequencing at one to four time points (pre-sensitization, 2, 6 and 24 weeks). Patch testing on the upper back used Finn chambers containing 0.01% DPC, with scoring done after 6 days according to International Contact Dermatitis Research Group standards. Throughout the approximately 24-week study period, patients were also given weekly therapeutic DPC doses on the scalp. This study followed changes in the peripheral blood TCR repertoire in vivo during primary and secondary sensitization of alopecia patients to the hapten diphenylcyclopropenone (DPC). Patient blood was sampled pre-sensitization (week 0) and at 2, 6 and about 24 weeks after DPC sensitization. The patient cohort, mostly female, included alopecia areata with under or over 50% scalp involvement, alopecia totalis and alopecia universalis.

Receptor amplification or capture employed RACE. The sequencer listed for this sample is NextSeq 500. Library preparation attached unique molecular identifiers to individual cDNA molecules for quantitative, reproducible TCR counting. From each blood RNA sample, both TCR alpha and TCR beta chains were sequenced. As for the original processing: The median number of TCRs per sample was 85,000 to 100,000, ranging from about 20,000 to 750,000. The Decombinator software suite was used to annotate V, J and CDR3 in the TCR reads. To make PS versus PT1 abundance plots, every sample was subsampled to the same number of TCRs (28,000). TCRs were defined as expanded if absent before sensitization and observed at least eight times at the 2-week time point. TCRdb trimmed public reads at Q25 via fastp, called clones via MiXCR and kept in-frame beta chains. One record per CDR3 amino acid sequence lists the most common genes and DNA. Here the V and J calls rest on TCRdb's processing, not on the authors' analysis. Present in this sample are about 290,000 distinct CDR3 sequences, approximately 7.5% of which were seen just once. The ten largest clones capture about 1.1% of the sample.

Points the paper makes about the study in general: Patch test score was positively correlated with the number of PT1 expanded TCRs, with significance at thresholds 8, 16 and 32 but not at 4. Significantly more large CDR3 similarity clusters were formed by expanded TCRs than by pre-sensitization or healthy control sets, consistent with antigen-driven responses. Because every patient had alopecia, a presumed autoimmune disease, the patients' immune response might differ from that of healthy individuals. After repeated subsampling, changes were observed in the strength of the expansion versus patch-test correlation and in the threshold at which the correlation became significant. No change with DPC sensitization was found in the number of TCRs above 1 in 1000 frequency, and no evidence of global repertoire structure alterations was found.

Interpreted using the paper, the time point label stands for: pre-sensitization, week 0. What the treatment or condition label conveys for this sample: therapeutic diphenylcyclopropenone sensitization with weekly scalp DPC. At every patch-test visit, the blood draw took place before the patch test was put on. Patients were eligible if aged 18 to 70, diagnosed with alopecia and judged suitable for DPC therapy, and pregnant patients were excluded. Total RNA was extracted from unfractionated whole blood that had been collected in Tempus Blood RNA tubes. This clonotype was recorded a few times. Its antigen is not yet known. The record has no base qualities; no much larger clone is one base away. Counted from cysteine to phenylalanine, this CDR3 has 15 amino acids. The sequence is cut down to CDR3 DNA, 45 bases in frame from base 1. Trimmed from V: 0 bases; trimmed from J: 3 bases; junction bases lacking a gene match: 2. CDR1 and CDR2 are read off the germline V gene as KGHSH and LQKENI.

The sequence derives from a man between 18 and 29 years old with alopecia areata. Some clones in this sample may be carry-over from other donors' samples. Recombination joined TRBV18 with TRBJ1-3; 7 bases in the middle match TRBD1. Specimen: whole blood, collected in connection with sensitization to the hapten diphenylcyclopropenone (DPC). The CDR3 here reads CASSPPGQSGNTIYF. DNA sequence: TGTGCCAGCTCACCACCGGGACAGAGTGGAAACACCATATATTTT.